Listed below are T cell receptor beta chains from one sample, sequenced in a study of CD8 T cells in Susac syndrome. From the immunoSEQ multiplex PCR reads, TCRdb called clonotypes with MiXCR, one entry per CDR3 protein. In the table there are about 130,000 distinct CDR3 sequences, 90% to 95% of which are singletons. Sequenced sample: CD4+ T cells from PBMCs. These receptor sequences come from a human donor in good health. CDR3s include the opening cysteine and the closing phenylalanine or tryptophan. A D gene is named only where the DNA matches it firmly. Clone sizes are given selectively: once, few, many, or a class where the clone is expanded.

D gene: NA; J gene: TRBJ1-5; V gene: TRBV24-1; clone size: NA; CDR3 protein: CATSEQGSNQPQHF; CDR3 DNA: TGTGCCACCAGTGAACAGGGTAGCAATCAGCCCCAGCATTTT
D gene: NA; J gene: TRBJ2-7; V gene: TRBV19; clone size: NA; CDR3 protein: CASSSLPPWGEQYF; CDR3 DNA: TGTGCCAGTAGTTCGCTCCCACCTTGGGGGGAGCAGTACTTC
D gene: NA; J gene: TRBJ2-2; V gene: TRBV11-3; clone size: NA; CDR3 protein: CASSLTHTGELFF; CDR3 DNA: TGTGCCAGCAGCTTAACCCACACCGGGGAGCTGTTTTTT
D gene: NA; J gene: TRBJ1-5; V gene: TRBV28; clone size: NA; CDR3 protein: CASRIGGARTPQHF; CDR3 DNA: TGTGCCAGCAGAATAGGGGGTGCGAGAACGCCCCAGCATTTT
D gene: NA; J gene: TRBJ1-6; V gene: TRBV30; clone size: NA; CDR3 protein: CASCQGTGSPLHF; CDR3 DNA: TGTGCCTCCTGTCAGGGAACGGGGTCACCCCTCCACTTT
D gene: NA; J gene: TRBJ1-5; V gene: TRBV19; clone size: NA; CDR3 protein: CASRQGSQPQHF; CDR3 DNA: TGTGCCAGTCGGCAGGGTTCCCAGCCCCAGCATTTT
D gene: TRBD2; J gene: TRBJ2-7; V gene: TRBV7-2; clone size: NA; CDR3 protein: CASSLEGLEPYEQYF; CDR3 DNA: TGTGCCAGCAGCTTAGAAGGACTAGAGCCCTACGAGCAGTACTTC
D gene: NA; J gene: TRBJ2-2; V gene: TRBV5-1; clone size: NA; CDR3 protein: CASSLGQNTGELFF; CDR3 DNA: TGCGCCAGCAGCTTGGGACAGAACACCGGGGAGCTGTTTTTT
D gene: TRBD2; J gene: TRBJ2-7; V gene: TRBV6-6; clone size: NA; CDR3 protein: CASSYGAGAYEQYF; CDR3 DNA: TGTGCCAGCAGTTACGGAGCGGGGGCCTACGAGCAGTACTTC
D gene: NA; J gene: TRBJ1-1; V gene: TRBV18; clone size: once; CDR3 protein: CASSQAANTEAFF; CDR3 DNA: TGTGCCAGCTCCCAGGCAGCGAACACTGAAGCTTTCTTT
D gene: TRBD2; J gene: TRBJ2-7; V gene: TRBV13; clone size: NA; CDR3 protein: CASSSSRASGRNEQYF; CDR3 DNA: TGTGCCAGCAGCTCGTCCCGCGCTAGCGGGAGGAACGAGCAGTACTTC
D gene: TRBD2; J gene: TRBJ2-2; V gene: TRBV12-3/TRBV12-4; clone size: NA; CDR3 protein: CASRADRAGGGELFF; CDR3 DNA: TGTGCCAGCAGAGCGGACAGAGCGGGGGGCGGGGAGCTGTTTTTT
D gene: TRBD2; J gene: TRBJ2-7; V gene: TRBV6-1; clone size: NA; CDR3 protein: CASTQLTSGSHEQYF; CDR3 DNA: TGTGCCAGCACCCAATTGACTAGCGGGAGCCACGAGCAGTACTTC
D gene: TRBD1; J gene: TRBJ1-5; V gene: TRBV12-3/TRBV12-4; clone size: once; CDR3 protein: CASSSSTGKQPQHF; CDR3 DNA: TGTGCCAGCAGTTCATCGACAGGGAAGCAGCCCCAGCATTTT